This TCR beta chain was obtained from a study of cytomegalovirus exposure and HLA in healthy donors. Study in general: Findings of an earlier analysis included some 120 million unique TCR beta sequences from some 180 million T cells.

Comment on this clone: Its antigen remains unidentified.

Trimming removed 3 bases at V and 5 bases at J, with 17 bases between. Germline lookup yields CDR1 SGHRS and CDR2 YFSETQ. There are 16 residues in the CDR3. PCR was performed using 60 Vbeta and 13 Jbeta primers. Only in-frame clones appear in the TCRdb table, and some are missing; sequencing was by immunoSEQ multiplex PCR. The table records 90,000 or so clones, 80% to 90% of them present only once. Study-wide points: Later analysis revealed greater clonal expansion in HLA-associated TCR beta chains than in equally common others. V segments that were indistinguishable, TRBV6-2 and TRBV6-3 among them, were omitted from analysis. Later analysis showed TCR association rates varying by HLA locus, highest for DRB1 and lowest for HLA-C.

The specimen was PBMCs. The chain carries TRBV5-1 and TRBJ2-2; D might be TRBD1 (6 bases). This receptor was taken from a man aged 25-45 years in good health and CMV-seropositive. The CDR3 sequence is CASSSPPGVGTGELFF. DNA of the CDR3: TGCGCCAGCAGCTCACCCCCAGGGGTTGGGACCGGGGAGCTGTTTTTT.